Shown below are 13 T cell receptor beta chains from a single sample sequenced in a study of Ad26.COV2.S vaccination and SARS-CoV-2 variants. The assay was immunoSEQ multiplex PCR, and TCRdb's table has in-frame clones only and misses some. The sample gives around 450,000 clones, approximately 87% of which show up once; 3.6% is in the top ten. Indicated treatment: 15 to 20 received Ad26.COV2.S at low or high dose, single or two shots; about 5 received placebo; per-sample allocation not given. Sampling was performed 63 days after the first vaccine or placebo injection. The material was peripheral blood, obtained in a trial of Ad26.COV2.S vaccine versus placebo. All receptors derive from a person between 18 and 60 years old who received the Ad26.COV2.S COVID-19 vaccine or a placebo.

The CDR3 DNA is TGTGCCAGCAGTTTACAGGGACGCACGGAAAAGTACGAGCAGTACTTC. Its translation is CASSLQGRTEKYEQYF. The rearrangement joins TRBV28 to TRBJ2-7; D may correspond to TRBD1 or TRBD2 (5 bases each). The CDR3 spans 16 residues. CDR1 and CDR2 (germline): MDHEN, SYDVKM. The V and J ends lost 2 bases and 4 bases respectively, with 18 bases between them.

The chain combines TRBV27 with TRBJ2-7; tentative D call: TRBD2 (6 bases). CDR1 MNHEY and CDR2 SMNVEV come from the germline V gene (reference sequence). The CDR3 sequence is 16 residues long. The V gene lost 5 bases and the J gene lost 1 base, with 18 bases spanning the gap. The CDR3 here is CASSPSRGTKSYEQYF. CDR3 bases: TGTGCCAGCAGTCCCTCCCGGGGGACGAAATCCTACGAGCAGTACTTC.

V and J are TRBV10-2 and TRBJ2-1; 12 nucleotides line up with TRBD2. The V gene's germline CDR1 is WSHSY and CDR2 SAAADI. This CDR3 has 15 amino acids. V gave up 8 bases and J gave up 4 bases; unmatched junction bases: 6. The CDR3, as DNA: TGCGCCAGCCACCTCACTAGCGGGGGGTACAATGAGCAGTTCTTC. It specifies CASHLTSGGYNEQFF.

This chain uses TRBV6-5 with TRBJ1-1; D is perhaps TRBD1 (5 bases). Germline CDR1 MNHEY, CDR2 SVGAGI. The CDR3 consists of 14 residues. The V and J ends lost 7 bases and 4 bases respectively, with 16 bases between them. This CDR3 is CASTAGVSGTEAFF. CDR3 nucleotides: TGTGCCAGCACTGCGGGGGTTTCGGGCACTGAAGCTTTCTTT.

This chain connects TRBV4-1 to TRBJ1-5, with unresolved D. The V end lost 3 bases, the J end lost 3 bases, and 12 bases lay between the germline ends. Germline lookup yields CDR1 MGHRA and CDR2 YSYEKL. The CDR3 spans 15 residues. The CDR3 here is CASSQSPPINQPQHF. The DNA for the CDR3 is TGCGCCAGCAGCCAGTCCCCACCGATCAATCAGCCCCAGCATTTT.

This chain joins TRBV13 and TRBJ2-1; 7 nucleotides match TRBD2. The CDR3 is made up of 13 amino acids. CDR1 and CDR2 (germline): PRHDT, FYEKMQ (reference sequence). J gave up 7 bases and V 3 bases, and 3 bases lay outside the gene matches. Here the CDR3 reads CASSFGTMNEQFF. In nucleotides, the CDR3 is TGTGCCAGCAGCTTCGGGACTATGAATGAGCAGTTCTTC.

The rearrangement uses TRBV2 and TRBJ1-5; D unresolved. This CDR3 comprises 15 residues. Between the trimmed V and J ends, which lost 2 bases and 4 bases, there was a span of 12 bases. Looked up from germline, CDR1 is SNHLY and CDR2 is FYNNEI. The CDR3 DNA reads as TGTGCCAGCAGTGAATCTCGGACGCAGAATCAGCCCCAGCATTTT. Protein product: CASSESRTQNQPQHF.

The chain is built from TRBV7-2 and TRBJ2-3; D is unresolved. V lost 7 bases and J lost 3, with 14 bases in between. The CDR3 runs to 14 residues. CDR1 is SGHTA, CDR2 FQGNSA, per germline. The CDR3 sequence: CASMPRSGTDTQYF. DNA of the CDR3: TGTGCCAGCATGCCTCGGTCTGGGACAGATACGCAGTATTTT.

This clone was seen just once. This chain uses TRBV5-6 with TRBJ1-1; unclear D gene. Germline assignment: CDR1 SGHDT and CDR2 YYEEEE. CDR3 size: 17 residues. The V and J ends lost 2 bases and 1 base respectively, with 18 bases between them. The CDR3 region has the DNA TGTGCCAGCAGCTTCCAAAGGCCTCTCAAGGCGAACACTGAAGCTTTCTTT. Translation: CASSFQRPLKANTEAFF.

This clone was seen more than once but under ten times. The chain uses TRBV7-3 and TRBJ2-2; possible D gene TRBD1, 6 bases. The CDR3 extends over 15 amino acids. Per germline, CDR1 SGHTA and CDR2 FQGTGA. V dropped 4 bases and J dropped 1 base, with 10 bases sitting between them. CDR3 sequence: CASSSGHWNTGELFF. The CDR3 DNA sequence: TGTGCCAGCAGCTCGGGACACTGGAACACCGGGGAGCTGTTTTTT.

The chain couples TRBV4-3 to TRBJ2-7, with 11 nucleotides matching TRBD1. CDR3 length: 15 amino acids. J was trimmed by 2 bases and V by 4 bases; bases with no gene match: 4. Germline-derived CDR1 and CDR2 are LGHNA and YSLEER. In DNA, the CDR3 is TGCGCCAGCAGCCCCGGGACAGGGGGGACCTACGAGCAGTACTTC. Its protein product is CASSPGTGGTYEQYF.

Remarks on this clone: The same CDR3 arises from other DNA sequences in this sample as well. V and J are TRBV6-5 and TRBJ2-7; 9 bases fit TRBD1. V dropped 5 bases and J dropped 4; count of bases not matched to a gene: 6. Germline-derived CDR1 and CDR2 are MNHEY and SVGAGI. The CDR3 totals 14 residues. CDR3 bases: TGTGCCAGCAGTCTCCGGGACAGGGCTTACGAGCAGTACTTC. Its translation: CASSLRDRAYEQYF.

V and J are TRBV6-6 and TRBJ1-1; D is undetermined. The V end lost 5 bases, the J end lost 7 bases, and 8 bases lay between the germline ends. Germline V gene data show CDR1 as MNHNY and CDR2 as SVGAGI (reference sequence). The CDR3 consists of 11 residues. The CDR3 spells CASSPHIEAFF. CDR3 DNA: TGTGCCAGCAGTCCCCACATTGAAGCTTTCTTT.